Included here is one TCR beta chain sequence, with context. Authors' methods: Reference gene primer amplification gave nucleated cell count estimates. Method: immunoSEQ multiplex PCR; TCRdb's copy keeps in-frame clones and lacks some. V, J and clone size reflect that table, while D and trimming were determined from the DNA. This table holds a few hundred thousand clones, around 90% found once. The germline V gene has CDR1 MNHEY and CDR2 SMNVEV (reference sequence). The CDR3 is 13 residues long. V dropped 2 bases and J dropped 5 bases, with 9 bases sitting between them. These data belong to a study of blood T cell repertoires in COVID-19. As for the study in general: The cDNA or gDNA used as material had been derived from T cells, B-cell-depleted T cells, or PBMCs.

Sequenced: peripheral blood. The chain recombines TRBV27 with TRBJ1-1; the D gene is possibly TRBD1 (5 bases). This clonotype was sampled from a man younger than 30 who had recovered from COVID-19. This CDR3 is CASSLNPGTEAFF. The DNA for the CDR3 is TGTGCCAGCAGTTTAAATCCAGGGACTGAAGCTTTCTTT.